This T cell receptor beta chain is from a study of blood T cell repertoires in COVID-19. As for the study in general: The study drew acute and convalescent COVID-19 samples from the United States, Italy and Spain.

Cohorts were assigned according to the clinical history that participants reported. Recovered Cohort 3 donors showed two negative PCRs, clearance, or symptom resolution. V was shortened by 5 bases and J by 7 bases, with 14 bases between the two germline ends. This CDR3 region has 13 residues. Authors' methods: Reference gene primer amplification gave estimated nucleated cell counts. Here immunoSEQ multiplex PCR was the method, and the copy in TCRdb shows in-frame clones only, minus some. V and J calls plus clone size are reproduced from that table; the DNA served to infer D and trimming. The table has approximately 390,000 clones, more than 75% seen once.

Sequenced sample: PBMCs or T cells enriched from blood (not recorded which). The sequence derives from a woman between 50 and 59 years old who had recovered from COVID-19. The chain employs TRBV12-3 or TRBV12-4 and TRBJ1-1; no reliable D call. CDR3 nucleotides: TGTGCCAGCAGTCCTCTACTAGGTAGTGAAGCTTTCTTT. Encoded protein: CASSPLLGSEAFF.